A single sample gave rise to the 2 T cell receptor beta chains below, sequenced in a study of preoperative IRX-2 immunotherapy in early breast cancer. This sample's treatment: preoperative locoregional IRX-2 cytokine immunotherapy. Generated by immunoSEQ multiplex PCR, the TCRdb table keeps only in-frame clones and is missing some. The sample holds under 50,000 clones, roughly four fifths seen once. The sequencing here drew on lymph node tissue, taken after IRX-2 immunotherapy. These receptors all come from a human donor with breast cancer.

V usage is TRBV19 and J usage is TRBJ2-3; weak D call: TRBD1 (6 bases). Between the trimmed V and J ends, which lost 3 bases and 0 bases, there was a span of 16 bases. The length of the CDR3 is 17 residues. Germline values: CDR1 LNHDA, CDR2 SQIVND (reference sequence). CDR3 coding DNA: TGTGCCAGTAGTATCGCCTGGACAGCACCTAGCACAGATACGCAGTATTTT. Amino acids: CASSIAWTAPSTDTQYF.

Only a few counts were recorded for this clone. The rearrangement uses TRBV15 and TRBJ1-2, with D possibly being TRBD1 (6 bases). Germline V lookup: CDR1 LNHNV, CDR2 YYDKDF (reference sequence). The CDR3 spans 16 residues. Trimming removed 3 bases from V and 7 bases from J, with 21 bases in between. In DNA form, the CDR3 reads TGTGCCACCAGCAGGGACCAACAGGGTTTCCTCGCTGGCTACACCTTC. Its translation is CATSRDQQGFLAGYTF.